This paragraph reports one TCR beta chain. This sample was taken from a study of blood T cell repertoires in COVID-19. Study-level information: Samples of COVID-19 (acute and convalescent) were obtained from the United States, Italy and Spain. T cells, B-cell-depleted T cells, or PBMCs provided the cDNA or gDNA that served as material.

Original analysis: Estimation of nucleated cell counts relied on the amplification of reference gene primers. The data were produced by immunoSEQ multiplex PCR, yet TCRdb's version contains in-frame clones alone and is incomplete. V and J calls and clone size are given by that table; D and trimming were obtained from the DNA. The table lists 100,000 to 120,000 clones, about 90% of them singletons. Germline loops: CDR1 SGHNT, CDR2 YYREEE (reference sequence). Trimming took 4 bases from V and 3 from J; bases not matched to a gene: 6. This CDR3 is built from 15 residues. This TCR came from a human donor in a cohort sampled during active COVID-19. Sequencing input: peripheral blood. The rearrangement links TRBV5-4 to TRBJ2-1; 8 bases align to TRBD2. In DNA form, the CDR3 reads TGTGCCAGCAGCACGGGACTAGACGGCTACAATGAGCAGTTCTTC. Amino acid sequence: CASSTGLDGYNEQFF.